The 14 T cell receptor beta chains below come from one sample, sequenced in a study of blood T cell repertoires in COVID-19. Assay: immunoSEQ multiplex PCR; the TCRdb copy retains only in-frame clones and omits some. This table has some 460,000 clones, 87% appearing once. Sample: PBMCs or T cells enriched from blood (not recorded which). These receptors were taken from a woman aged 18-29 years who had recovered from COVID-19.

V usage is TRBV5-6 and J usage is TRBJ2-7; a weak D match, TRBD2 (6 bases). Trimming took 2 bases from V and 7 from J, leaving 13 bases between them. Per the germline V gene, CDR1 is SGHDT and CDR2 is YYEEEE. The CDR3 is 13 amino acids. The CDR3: CASSLLLGGEQYF. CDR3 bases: TGTGCCAGCAGCTTACTTCTTGGGGGGGAGCAGTACTTC.

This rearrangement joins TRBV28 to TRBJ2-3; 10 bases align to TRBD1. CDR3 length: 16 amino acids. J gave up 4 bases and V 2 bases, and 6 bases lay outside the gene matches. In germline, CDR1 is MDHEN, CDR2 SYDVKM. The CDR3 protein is CASSLAGTGEADTQYF. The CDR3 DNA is TGTGCCAGCAGTTTAGCCGGGACAGGGGAAGCAGATACGCAGTATTTT.

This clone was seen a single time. CDR3 nucleotide sequence: TGTGCCAGCAGTGGGGGAGGCACCTTCGGTGGCTACACCTTC. Its translation is CASSGGGTFGGYTF. The chain has TRBV28 and TRBJ1-2, with D maybe TRBD1 (5 bases). The germline V gene encodes CDR1 MDHEN and CDR2 SYDVKM. The CDR3 length is 14 residues. Trimming shortened V by 5 bases and J by 7 bases, and 17 bases separated the two germline ends.

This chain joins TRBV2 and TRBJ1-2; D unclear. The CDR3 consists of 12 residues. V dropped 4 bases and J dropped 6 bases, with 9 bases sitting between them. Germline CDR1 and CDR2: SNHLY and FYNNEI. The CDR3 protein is CASSGEGDGYTF. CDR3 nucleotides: TGTGCCAGCAGTGGGGAGGGAGATGGCTACACCTTC.

The CDR3 region is CAWSVQGNTIYF. DNA for the CDR3: TGTGCCTGGAGTGTACAGGGCAACACCATATATTTT. The J gene is TRBJ1-3, the V gene TRBV30; D may be TRBD1 (6 bases). The germline V and J ends were trimmed by 0 bases and 7 bases, with 7 bases remaining between them. This CDR3 contains 12 residues. Germline lookup yields CDR1 GTSNPN and CDR2 SVGIG (reference sequence). Looking up the rest from reference TRBV30 and TRBJ1-3 gives the full variable domain: SQTIHQWPATLVQPVGSPLSLECTVEGTSNPNLYWYRQAAGRGLQLLFYSVGIGQISSEVPQNLSASRPQDRQFILSSKKLLLSDSGFYLCAWSVQGNTIYFGEGSWLTVV.

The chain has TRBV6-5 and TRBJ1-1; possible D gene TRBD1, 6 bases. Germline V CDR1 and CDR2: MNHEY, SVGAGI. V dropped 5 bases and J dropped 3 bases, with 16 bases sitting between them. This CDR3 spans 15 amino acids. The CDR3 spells CASSRTGTFDTEAFF. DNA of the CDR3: TGTGCCAGCAGTCGCACCGGGACATTCGACACTGAAGCTTTCTTT.

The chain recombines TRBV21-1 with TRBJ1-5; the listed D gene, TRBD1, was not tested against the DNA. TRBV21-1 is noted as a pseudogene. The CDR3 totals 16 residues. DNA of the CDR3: TGTGCCAGCAGCGCCGGACAGAGTGAGGTAGGTCAGCCCCAGCATTTT. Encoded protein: CASSAGQSEVGQPQHF.

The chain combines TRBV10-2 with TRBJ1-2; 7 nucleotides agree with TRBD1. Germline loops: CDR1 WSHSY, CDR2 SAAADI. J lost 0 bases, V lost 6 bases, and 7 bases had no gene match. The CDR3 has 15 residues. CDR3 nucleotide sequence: TGCGCCAGCAGCCTCGGGACAGAAGCTAACTATGGCTACACCTTC. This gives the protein CASSLGTEANYGYTF.

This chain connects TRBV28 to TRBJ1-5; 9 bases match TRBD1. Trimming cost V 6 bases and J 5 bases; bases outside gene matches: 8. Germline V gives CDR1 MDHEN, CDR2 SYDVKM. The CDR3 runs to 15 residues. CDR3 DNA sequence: TGTGCCAGCAGCGGTGGGACAGGGTGGGATCAGCCCCAGCATTTT. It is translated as CASSGGTGWDQPQHF.

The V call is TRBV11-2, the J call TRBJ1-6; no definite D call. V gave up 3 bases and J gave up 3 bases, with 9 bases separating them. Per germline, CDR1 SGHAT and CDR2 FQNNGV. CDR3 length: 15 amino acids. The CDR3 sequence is CASSLNSDYNSPLHF. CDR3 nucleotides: TGTGCCAGCAGCTTGAATTCAGACTATAATTCACCCCTCCACTTT.

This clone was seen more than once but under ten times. CDR3 in amino acids: CASSASTGDDTQYF. The CDR3 DNA is TGTGCCAGCAGCGCCTCGACAGGGGACGATACGCAGTATTTT. V gene TRBV5-5 combines with J gene TRBJ2-3, with 8 bases lining up with TRBD1. J lost 6 bases, V lost 4 bases, and 7 bases had no gene match. Germline V gene sequence: CDR1 SGHKS, CDR2 YYEKEE (reference sequence). There are 14 residues in the CDR3.

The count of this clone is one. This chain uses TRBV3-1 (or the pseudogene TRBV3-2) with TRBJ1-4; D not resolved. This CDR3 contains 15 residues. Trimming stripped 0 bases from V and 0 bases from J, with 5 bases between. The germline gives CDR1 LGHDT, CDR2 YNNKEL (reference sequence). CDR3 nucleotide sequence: TGTGCCAGCAGCCAAGACTCCGCAACTAATGAAAAACTGTTTTTT. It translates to CASSQDSATNEKLFF.

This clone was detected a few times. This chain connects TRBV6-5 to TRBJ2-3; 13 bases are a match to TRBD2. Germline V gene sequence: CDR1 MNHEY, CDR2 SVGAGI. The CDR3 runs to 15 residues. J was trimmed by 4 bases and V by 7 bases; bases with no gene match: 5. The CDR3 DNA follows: TGTGCCAGCACCACTAGCGGGGGGGCCGCAGATACGCAGTATTTT. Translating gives CASTTSGGAADTQYF.

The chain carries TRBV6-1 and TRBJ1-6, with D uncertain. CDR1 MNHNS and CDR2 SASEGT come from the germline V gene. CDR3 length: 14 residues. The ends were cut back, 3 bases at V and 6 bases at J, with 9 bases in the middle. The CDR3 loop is CASSDSRINSPLHF. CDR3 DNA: TGTGCCAGCAGTGATTCGAGAATTAATTCACCCCTCCACTTT.